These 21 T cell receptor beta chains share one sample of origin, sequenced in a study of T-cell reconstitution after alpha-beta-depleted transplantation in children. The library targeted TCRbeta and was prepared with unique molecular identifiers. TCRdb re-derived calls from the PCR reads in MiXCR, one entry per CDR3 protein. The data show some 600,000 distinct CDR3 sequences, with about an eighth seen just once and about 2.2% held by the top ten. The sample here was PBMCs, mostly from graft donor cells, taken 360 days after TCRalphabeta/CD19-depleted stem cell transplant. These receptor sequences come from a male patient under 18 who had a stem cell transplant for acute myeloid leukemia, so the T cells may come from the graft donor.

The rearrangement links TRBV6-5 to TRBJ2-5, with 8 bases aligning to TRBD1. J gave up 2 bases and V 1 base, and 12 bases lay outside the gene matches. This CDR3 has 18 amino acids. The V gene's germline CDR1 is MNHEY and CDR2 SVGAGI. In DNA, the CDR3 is TGTGCCAGCAGTTACTGGGCAGGGGGCACCCTTCTTCAAGAGACCCAGTACTTC. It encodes CASSYWAGGTLLQETQYF.

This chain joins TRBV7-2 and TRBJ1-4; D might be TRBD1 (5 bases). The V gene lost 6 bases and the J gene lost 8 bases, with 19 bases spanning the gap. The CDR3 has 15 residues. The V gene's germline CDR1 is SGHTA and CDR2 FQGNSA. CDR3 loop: CASRLGVNVKEKLFF. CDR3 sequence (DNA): TGTGCCAGCAGGCTAGGGGTTAACGTTAAGGAAAAACTGTTTTTT.

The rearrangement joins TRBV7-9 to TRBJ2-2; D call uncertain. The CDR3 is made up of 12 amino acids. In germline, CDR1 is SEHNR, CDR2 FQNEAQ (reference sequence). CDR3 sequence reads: CVLPVRSGELFF. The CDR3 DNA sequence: TGTGTCCTACCGGTGCGTTCCGGGGAGCTGTTTTTT.

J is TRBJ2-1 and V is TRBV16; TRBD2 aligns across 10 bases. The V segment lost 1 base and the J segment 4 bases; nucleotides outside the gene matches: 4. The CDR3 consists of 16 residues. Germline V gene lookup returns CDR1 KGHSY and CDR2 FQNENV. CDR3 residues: CASSQFLLAGYNEQFF. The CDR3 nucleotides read TGTGCCAGCAGCCAATTCTTACTAGCGGGATACAATGAGCAGTTCTTC.

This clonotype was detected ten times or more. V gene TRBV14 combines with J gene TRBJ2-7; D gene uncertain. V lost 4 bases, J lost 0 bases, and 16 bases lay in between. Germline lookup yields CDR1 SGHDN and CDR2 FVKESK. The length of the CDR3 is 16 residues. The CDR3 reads CASSLKFGASSYEQYF. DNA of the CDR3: TGTGCCAGCAGCCTCAAATTTGGCGCGAGCTCCTACGAGCAGTACTTC.

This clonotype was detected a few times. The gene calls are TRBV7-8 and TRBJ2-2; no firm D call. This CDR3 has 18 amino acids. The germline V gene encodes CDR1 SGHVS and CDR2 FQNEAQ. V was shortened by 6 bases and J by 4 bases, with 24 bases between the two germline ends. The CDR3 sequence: CASSQSPDRRILTGELFF. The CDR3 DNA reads TGTGCCAGCAGTCAATCGCCGGACCGTAGAATTCTCACCGGGGAGCTGTTTTTT.

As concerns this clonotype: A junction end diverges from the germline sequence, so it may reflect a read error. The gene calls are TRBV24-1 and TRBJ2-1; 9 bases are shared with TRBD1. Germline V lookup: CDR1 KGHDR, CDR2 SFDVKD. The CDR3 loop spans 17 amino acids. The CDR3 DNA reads TGTGCCACCAGTGATTGGCCGGGACAGGGTTTCTACATTGAGCAGTTCTTC. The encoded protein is CATSDWPGQGFYIEQFF.

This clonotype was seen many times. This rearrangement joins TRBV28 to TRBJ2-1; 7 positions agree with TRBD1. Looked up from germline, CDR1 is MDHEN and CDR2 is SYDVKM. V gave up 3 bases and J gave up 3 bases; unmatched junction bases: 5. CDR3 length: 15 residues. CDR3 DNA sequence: TGTGCCAGCAGTTTTGGGACAGTCGTCTACAATGAGCAGTTCTTC. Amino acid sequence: CASSFGTVVYNEQFF.

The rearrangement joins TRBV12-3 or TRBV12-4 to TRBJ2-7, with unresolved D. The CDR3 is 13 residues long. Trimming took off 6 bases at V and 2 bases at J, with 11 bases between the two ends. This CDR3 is CASRKGRAYEQYF. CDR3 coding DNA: TGTGCCAGCAGGAAAGGACGGGCCTACGAGCAGTACTTC.

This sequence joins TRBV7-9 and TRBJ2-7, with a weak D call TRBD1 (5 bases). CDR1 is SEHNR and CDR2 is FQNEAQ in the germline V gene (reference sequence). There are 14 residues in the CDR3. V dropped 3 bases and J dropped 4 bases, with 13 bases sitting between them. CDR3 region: CASSFDSVFYEQYF. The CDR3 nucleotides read TGTGCCAGCAGCTTTGACAGCGTCTTTTACGAGCAGTACTTC.

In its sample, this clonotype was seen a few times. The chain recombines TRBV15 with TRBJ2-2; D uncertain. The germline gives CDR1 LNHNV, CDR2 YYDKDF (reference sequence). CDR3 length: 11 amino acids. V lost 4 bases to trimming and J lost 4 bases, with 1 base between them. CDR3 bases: TGTGCCACCAGCATCACCGGGGAGCTGTTTTTT. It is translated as CATSITGELFF.

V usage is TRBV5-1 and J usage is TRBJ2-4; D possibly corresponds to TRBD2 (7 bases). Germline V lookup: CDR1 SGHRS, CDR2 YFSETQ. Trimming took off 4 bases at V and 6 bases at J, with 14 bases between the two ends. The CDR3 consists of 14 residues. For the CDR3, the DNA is TGCGCCAGCAGCAGGGGGGGGCAGGGAAACATTCAGTACTTC. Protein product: CASSRGGQGNIQYF.

The CDR3 protein is CSARDGGQGGEKLFF. In DNA form, the CDR3 reads TGCAGTGCTAGAGACGGTGGACAGGGCGGTGAAAAACTGTTTTTT. J is TRBJ1-4 and V is TRBV20-1, with TRBD1 identical over 8 bases. The CDR3 consists of 15 residues. V lost 0 bases to trimming and J lost 7 bases; unmatched junction nucleotides: 7. The germline CDR1 and CDR2 sequences are DFQATT and SNEGSKA (reference sequence).

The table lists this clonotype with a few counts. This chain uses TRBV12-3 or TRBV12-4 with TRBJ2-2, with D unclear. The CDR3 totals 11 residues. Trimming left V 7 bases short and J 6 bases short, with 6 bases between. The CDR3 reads CASKLPGELFF. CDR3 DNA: TGTGCCAGCAAACTTCCCGGGGAGCTGTTTTTT.

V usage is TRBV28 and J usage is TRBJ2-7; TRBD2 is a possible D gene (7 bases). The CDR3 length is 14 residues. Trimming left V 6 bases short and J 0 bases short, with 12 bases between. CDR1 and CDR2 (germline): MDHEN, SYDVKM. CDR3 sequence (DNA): TGTGCCAGCAGGCTGGGGGGGGCCTCCTACGAGCAGTACTTC. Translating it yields CASRLGGASYEQYF.

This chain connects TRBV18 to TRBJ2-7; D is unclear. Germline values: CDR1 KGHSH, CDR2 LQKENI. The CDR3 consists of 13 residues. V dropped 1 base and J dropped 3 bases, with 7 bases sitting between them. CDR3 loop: CASSPRSGYEQYF. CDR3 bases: TGTGCCAGCTCACCACGGTCAGGCTACGAGCAGTACTTC.

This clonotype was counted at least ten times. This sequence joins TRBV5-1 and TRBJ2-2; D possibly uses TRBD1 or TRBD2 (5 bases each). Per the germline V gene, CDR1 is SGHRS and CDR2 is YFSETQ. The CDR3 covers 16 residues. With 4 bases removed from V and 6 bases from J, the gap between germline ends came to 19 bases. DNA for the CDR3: TGCGCCAGCAGCCTGGCGGCAACGGGGCGTCCCGGGGAGCTGTTTTTT. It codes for CASSLAATGRPGELFF.

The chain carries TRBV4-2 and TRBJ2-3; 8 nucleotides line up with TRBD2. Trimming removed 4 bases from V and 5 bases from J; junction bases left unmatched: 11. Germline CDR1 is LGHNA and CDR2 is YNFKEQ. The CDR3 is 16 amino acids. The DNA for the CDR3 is TGTGCCAGCAGCCGCCCGGGACTAGAAGGCAGAGATACGCAGTATTTT. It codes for CASSRPGLEGRDTQYF.

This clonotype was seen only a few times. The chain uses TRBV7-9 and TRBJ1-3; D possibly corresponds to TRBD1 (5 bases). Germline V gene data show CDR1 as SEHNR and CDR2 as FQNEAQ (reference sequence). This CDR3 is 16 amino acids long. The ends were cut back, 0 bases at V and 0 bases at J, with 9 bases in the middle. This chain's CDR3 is CASSLAVDTSGNTIYF. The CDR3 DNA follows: TGTGCCAGCAGCTTAGCGGTGGACACCTCTGGAAACACCATATATTTT. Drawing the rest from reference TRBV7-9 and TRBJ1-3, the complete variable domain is DTGVSQNPRHKITKRGQNVTFRCDPISEHNRLYWYRQTLGQGPEFLTYFQNEAQLEKSRLLSDRFSAERPKGSFSTLEIQRTEQGDSAMYLCASSLAVDTSGNTIYFGEGSWLTVV.

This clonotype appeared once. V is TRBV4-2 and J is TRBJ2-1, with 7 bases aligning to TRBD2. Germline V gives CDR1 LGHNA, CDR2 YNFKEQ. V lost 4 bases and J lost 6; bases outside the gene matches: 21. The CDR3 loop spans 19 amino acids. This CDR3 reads CASSPGPIVGGSSSNEQFF. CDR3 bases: TGTGCCAGCAGCCCCGGGCCTATAGTTGGCGGGAGTAGTAGCAATGAGCAGTTCTTC.

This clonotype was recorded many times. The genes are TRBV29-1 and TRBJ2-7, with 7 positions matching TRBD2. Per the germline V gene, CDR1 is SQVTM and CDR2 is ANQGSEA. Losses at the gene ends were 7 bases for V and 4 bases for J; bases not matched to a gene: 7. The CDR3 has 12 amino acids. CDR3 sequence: CSGPGLRYEQYF. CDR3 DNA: TGCAGCGGACCGGGACTAAGGTACGAGCAGTACTTC.